This is a list of T cell receptor beta chains from one sample in a study of cytomegalovirus exposure and HLA in healthy donors. Data came from immunoSEQ multiplex PCR; TCRdb stores just in-frame clones and leaves some out. The repertoire has 40,000 to 45,000 clones, approximately 75% of them found once; the top ten carry about 1.5%. Material: PBMCs. The receptors derive from a man aged 30 to 39 in good health and CMV-seronegative. Both conserved end residues are part of each CDR3. A D gene is named only where the DNA matches it firmly. Clone size is given for some rows only: seen once, a few or many times, or a class if the clone is expanded.

V,size,J,D,CDR3,DNA
TRBV11-2,-,TRBJ2-7,TRBD1,CASSLGTGGINGYEQYF,TGTGCCAGCAGCTTGGGGACAGGGGGGATTAACGGCTACGAGCAGTACTTC
TRBV27,-,TRBJ1-5,-,CASSSYYSNQPQHF,TGTGCCAGCAGTTCGTACTATAGCAATCAGCCCCAGCATTTT
TRBV15,-,TRBJ2-5,TRBD1,CATSKGGQGGSGQETQYF,TGTGCCACCAGCAAAGGGGGACAGGGAGGGAGCGGCCAAGAGACCCAGTACTTC
TRBV5-4,-,TRBJ2-7,TRBD1,CASRITGGTGGDEQYF,TGTGCCAGCAGAATCACAGGGGGCACTGGTGGGGACGAGCAGTACTTC
TRBV29-1,-,TRBJ2-7,TRBD1,CSVQGQGYEQYF,TGCAGCGTTCAGGGACAGGGCTACGAGCAGTACTTC
TRBV4-1,few,TRBJ2-6,TRBD1,CASSQGQGTGANVLTF,TGCGCCAGCAGCCAAGGACAGGGAACTGGGGCCAACGTCCTGACTTTC
TRBV7-9,-,TRBJ2-3,TRBD2,CASRRTSVSDTQYF,TGTGCCAGCAGACGGACTAGTGTGTCAGATACGCAGTATTTT
TRBV27,-,TRBJ2-7,TRBD1,CASSLDRDRVPYEQYF,TGTGCCAGCAGTTTAGACCGGGACAGGGTACCCTACGAGCAGTACTTC
TRBV10-2,-,TRBJ2-3,-,CASSEWLARTDTQYF,TGCGCCAGCAGTGAGTGGCTAGCGCGAACAGATACGCAGTATTTT
TRBV27,-,TRBJ1-2,TRBD1,CASGPETGAGYTF,TGTGCCAGCGGACCCGAGACAGGGGCTGGCTACACCTTC
TRBV5-1,once,TRBJ2-1,-,CASSPDPSSPEQFF,TGCGCCAGCAGCCCGGACCCATCTAGCCCTGAGCAGTTCTTC
TRBV19,-,TRBJ1-2,TRBD1,CASSPRAGGLGYTF,TGTGCCAGTAGCCCCCGTGCAGGGGGTTTGGGCTACACCTTC
TRBV7-9,-,TRBJ2-7,-,CASSFRGEQYF,TGTGCCAGCAGCTTCCGGGGCGAGCAGTACTTC
TRBV7-2,-,TRBJ2-2,TRBD1,CASSPRTGGTGELFF,TGTGCCAGCAGCCCTCGGACAGGGGGCACCGGGGAGCTGTTTTTT
TRBV6-5,few,TRBJ2-1,-,CASSQGGEQFF,TGTGCCAGCAGCCAGGGGGGCGAGCAGTTCTTC
TRBV30,-,TRBJ1-4,-,CAWKGEWDEKLFF,TGTGCCTGGAAGGGGGAATGGGATGAAAAACTGTTTTTT
TRBV2,-,TRBJ1-2,TRBD1,CASSESDRGGGYTF,TGTGCCAGCAGTGAGTCGGACAGGGGAGGCGGCTACACCTTC
TRBV15,few,TRBJ2-1,-,CATSRDRGSGRSSYNEQFF,TGTGCCACCAGCAGAGATCGAGGGAGCGGGCGCAGCTCCTACAATGAGCAGTTCTTC
TRBV6-1,-,TRBJ2-7,-,CASSERVGEFYEQYF,TGTGCCAGCAGTGAAAGAGTTGGGGAGTTCTACGAGCAGTACTTC
TRBV7-9,-,TRBJ2-7,TRBD2,CASSLVAGGSYEQYF,TGTGCCAGCAGCTTAGTGGCGGGAGGCTCCTACGAGCAGTACTTC
TRBV5-6,few,TRBJ1-3,-,CASSLVGPGNTIYF,TGTGCCAGCAGCTTAGTGGGCCCTGGAAACACCATATATTTT
TRBV7-2,-,TRBJ2-3,TRBD1,CASRYHRDSRTDTQYF,TGTGCCAGCAGATACCACCGGGACAGCCGCACAGATACGCAGTATTTT
TRBV7-8,-,TRBJ2-1,-,CASTRSSYNEQFF,TGTGCCAGCACCCGGAGTTCCTACAATGAGCAGTTCTTC
TRBV9,-,TRBJ2-5,-,CASSVAPRQETQYF,TGTGCCAGCAGCGTAGCTCCTAGACAAGAGACCCAGTACTTC
TRBV30,-,TRBJ2-2,-,CAWSVLVNTGELFF,TGTGCCTGGAGTGTTCTTGTGAACACCGGGGAGCTGTTTTTT
TRBV6-5,-,TRBJ1-4,-,CATGLGVGGEKLFF,TGTGCCACCGGCCTCGGGGTGGGGGGTGAAAAACTGTTTTTT
TRBV7-2,few,TRBJ1-3,TRBD1,CASSPGTGPSQPIYF,TGTGCCAGCAGCCCCGGGACAGGGCCGTCACAACCCATATATTTT
TRBV4-1,-,TRBJ2-2,TRBD2,CASSQDFGTSGRANTGELFF,TGCGCCAGCAGCCAAGATTTCGGGACTAGCGGGAGGGCGAACACCGGGGAGCTGTTTTTT
TRBV7-8,-,TRBJ2-7,-,CASSLTGWEQYF,TGTGCCAGCAGCTTGACGGGGTGGGAGCAGTACTTC
TRBV2,-,TRBJ1-2,-,CASSEYRYGYTF,TGTGCCAGCAGTGAGTACAGATATGGCTACACCTTC